This T cell receptor (beta chain) emerged from a study of blood T cell repertoires in COVID-19. Study details: There were acute and convalescent COVID-19 samples, and they came from the United States, Italy and Spain. The analysed material was cDNA or gDNA that came from T cells, B-cell-depleted T cells, or PBMCs.

How the authors handled the data: Reference gene primer amplification yielded estimated nucleated cell counts. Data came from immunoSEQ multiplex PCR; TCRdb stores just in-frame clones and leaves some out. The DNA was the basis for D and trimming; V, J and clone size are from that table. The repertoire consists of approximately 94,000 clones, with almost 90% occurring once and the leading ten covering 7% to 8.5%. Trimming cost V 7 bases and J 0 bases; bases outside gene matches: 4. This CDR3 region has 14 residues. From germline, CDR1 is LGHNT and CDR2 FRNRAP. What was sequenced was peripheral blood. This clonotype was obtained from a woman in her 70s with acute or convalescent COVID-19. The chain joins TRBV12-5 to TRBJ1-2; 8 nucleotides match TRBD1. CDR3 sequence (DNA): TGTGCTAGTGCCCCGGGACAGGCTAACTATGGCTACACCTTC. Translation gives CASAPGQANYGYTF.